This T cell receptor (beta chain) was captured by sequencing in a study of T-cell reconstitution after alpha-beta-depleted transplantation in children (dated by TCRdb to the mid-2010s). Concerning the study at large: Using TCR repertoire profiling, the study followed T-cell immune reconstitution in a quantitative way in children after TCRalphabeta/CD19-depleted allogeneic hematopoietic cell transplantation.

This clonotype occurred a few times. This clone's antigen is unknown. No base-level quality is on record; no much larger clone is a single base apart. Study-wide conclusions, independent of this receptor: Apparently early alphabetaT-cell count recovery about two months after transplant reportedly relied on only several hundred rapidly expanded clones derived from non-depleted graft cells. In some patients, the high TCRbeta diversity seen at day 60 was put down to recipient T cells and intrathymic progenitors that had survived conditioning. The frequencies of hyperexpanded clones fell over the following months, and after one year, T-cell counts and TCRbeta diversity were mostly attributed to newly produced T cells.

Read against the paper, the sample's treatment or condition label means: allogeneic hematopoietic cell transplantation with graft depleted of TCRalphabeta T cells and CD19 B cells. The transplant recipients were children given TCRalphabeta/CD19-depleted allogeneic hematopoietic cell grafts. The library was produced with PCR. Instrument on record: Illumina HiSeq 2500. TCR libraries were prepared with molecular barcoding, using unique molecular identifiers to normalize TCRbeta repertoire quantification. The public reads were reprocessed in TCRdb via fastp at Q25 and MiXCR, keeping in-frame beta chains. Entries are consolidated by CDR3 protein sequence, retaining the most common genes and DNA. Recorded for this sample are roughly 790,000 distinct CDR3 sequences; about 15% of them occurred a single time. The ten largest make up approximately 5% of the sample. The origin of this receptor is a male patient aged 10 to 17 who had a stem cell transplant for acute lymphoblastic leukemia, so the T cells may come from the graft donor. This specimen was PBMCs, mostly from graft donor cells, taken 360 days after TCRalphabeta/CD19-depleted stem cell transplant.

DNA sequence: TGCAGTGCTAGGGGACAGTATGGCTACACCTTC. Its amino acids are CSARGQYGYTF. The rearrangement combines TRBV20-1 with TRBJ1-2; 7 bases in the junction line up with TRBD1. There are 11 amino acids in the CDR3, from cysteine to phenylalanine inclusive. Just the 33-base CDR3 DNA is kept, in frame starting at base 1. Taken from the germline V gene (reference sequence), the CDR1 and CDR2 loops are DFQATT and SNEGSKA. Germline trimming amounts to 3 bases on V and 5 bases on J, with 0 as the count of junction bases outside the gene matches.